One sample yielded the 9 T cell receptor beta chains listed below, sequenced in a study of T cell changes during pregnancy in multiple sclerosis. Clones were read by immunoSEQ multiplex PCR, and TCRdb kept only the in-frame ones, dropping some. Of about 41,000 clones in the sample, 80% to 90% were seen once. Material: CD4+ T cells from peripheral blood mononuclear cells, obtained in the first trimester of pregnancy. All receptors come from a female donor with multiple sclerosis, enrolled in a pregnancy study.

The chain links TRBV7-6 to TRBJ2-1; TRBD2 agrees at 13 bases. V shed 4 bases, J shed 6 bases, and the junction held 12 bases outside the gene matches. The CDR3 runs 18 residues. CDR1 SGHVS and CDR2 FNYEAQ come from the germline V gene. CDR3 protein: CASSYFQRLAGGPNEQFF. CDR3 DNA: TGTGCCAGCAGCTATTTCCAAAGACTAGCGGGAGGTCCCAATGAGCAGTTCTTC.

The genes are TRBV7-9 and TRBJ2-6; 7 nucleotides match TRBD1. Germline CDR1 is SEHNR and CDR2 is FQNEAQ (reference sequence). This CDR3 comprises 17 residues. With V trimmed by 3 bases and J by 1 base, 6 bases remained unmatched. The CDR3 sequence is CASSLPGGISGANVLTF. The CDR3 region has the DNA TGTGCCAGCAGCTTGCCAGGGGGAATTTCTGGGGCCAACGTCCTGACTTTC.

V and J are TRBV30 and TRBJ1-2; TRBD1 is a possible D gene (5 bases). Trimming stripped 3 bases from V and 0 bases from J, with 8 bases between. This CDR3 contains 13 residues. From germline, CDR1 is GTSNPN and CDR2 SVGIG (reference sequence). CDR3 nucleotide sequence: TGTGCCTGGAGGCGGACAACTAACTATGGCTACACCTTC. The encoded protein is CAWRRTTNYGYTF.

The chain is built from TRBV7-2 and TRBJ2-7; 7 nucleotides align to TRBD2. CDR3 length equals 15 residues. Per germline, CDR1 SGHTA and CDR2 FQGNSA. The V gene end was trimmed by 5 bases and the J gene end by 5 bases; junction bases not matched to a gene: 12. This chain's CDR3 is CASSPQAGIAHEQYF. For the CDR3, the DNA is TGTGCCAGCAGCCCACAAGCGGGAATAGCCCACGAGCAGTACTTC.

The V call is TRBV28, the J call TRBJ1-4, with 7 bases that match TRBD1. Trimming at V came to 6 bases and at J to 10 bases, leaving 8 bases not matched to a gene. Germline loops: CDR1 MDHEN, CDR2 SYDVKM. The CDR3 contains 13 residues. The CDR3: CASRQGQVRKLFF. CDR3 nucleotides: TGTGCCAGCAGACAAGGACAGGTTAGAAAACTGTTTTTT.

Written as DNA, the CDR3 is TGTGCCAGCAGCTTATTCCGGGAGCCGGGCAATGAGCAGTTCTTC. Translated, it gives CASSLFREPGNEQFF. The genes are TRBV7-6 and TRBJ2-1; D is perhaps TRBD2 (6 bases). The CDR3 spans 15 residues. V gave up 2 bases and J gave up 6 bases, with 14 bases separating them. Per germline, CDR1 SGHVS and CDR2 FNYEAQ. The whole variable domain, remainder taken from reference TRBV7-6 and TRBJ2-1, is GAGVSQSPRYKVTKRGQDVALRCDPISGHVSLYWYRQALGQGPEFLTYFNYEAQQDKSGLPNDRFSAERPEGSISTLTIQRTEQRDSAMYRCASSLFREPGNEQFFGPGTRLTVL.

The gene calls are TRBV28 and TRBJ2-3, with 7 bases aligning to TRBD2. This CDR3 is 12 amino acids long. The J segment lost 3 bases and the V segment lost 9 bases, leaving 3 bases of the junction unmatched. Germline loops: CDR1 MDHEN, CDR2 SYDVKM. CDR3 residues: CASSGPTDTQYF. The DNA for the CDR3 is TGTGCCAGTAGCGGGCCTACAGATACGCAGTATTTT.

V is TRBV29-1 and J is TRBJ2-7; the D gene is possibly TRBD2 (6 bases). Germline loops: CDR1 SQVTM, CDR2 ANQGSEA. V shed 7 bases and J shed 3 bases, with 13 bases lying between them. The CDR3 spans 12 residues. The CDR3 spells CSAEIGGYEQYF. In DNA, the CDR3 is TGCAGCGCCGAAATCGGGGGCTACGAGCAGTACTTC.

This clone was found once. This chain connects TRBV29-1 to TRBJ2-3; perhaps TRBD1 as D (6 bases). This CDR3 is 15 amino acids long. The V gene lost 6 bases and the J gene lost 0 bases, with 16 bases spanning the gap. CDR1 is SQVTM, CDR2 ANQGSEA, per germline. The CDR3 nucleotides are TGCAGCGTCGTACCCCGGACAGCTAGCACAGATACGCAGTATTTT. This gives the protein CSVVPRTASTDTQYF.